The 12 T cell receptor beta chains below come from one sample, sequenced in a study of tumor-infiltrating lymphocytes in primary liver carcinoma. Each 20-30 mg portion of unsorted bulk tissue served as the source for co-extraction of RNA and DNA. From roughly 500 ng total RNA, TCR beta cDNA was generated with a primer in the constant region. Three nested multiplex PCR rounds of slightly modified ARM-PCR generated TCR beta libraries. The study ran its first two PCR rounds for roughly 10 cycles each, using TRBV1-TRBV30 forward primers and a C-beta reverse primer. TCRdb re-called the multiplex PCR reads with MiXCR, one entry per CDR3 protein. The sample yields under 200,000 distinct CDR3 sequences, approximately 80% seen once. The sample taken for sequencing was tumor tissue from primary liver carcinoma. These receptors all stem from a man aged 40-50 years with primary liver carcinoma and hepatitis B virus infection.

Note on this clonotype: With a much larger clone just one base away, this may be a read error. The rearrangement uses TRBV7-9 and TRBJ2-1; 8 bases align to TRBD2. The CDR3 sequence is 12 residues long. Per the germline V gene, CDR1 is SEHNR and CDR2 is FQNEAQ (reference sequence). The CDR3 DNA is TGTGCCAACAGCAGCGGGAGCAATGAGCAGTTCTTC. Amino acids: CANSSGSNEQFF.

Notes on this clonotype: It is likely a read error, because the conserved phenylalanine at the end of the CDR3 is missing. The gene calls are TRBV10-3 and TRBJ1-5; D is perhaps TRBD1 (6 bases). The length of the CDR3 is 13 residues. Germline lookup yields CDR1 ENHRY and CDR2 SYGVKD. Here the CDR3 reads CAISESTGQPQHL. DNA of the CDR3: TGCGCCATCAGTGAGTCGACAGGTCAGCCCCAGCATCTT.

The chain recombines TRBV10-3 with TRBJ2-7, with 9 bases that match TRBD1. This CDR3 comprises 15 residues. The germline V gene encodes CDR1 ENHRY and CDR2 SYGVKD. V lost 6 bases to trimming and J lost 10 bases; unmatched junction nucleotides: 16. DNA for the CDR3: TGTGCCATCAGGGGTCCGGGACAGGGATCCTACTACCAGTACTTC. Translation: CAIRGPGQGSYYQYF.

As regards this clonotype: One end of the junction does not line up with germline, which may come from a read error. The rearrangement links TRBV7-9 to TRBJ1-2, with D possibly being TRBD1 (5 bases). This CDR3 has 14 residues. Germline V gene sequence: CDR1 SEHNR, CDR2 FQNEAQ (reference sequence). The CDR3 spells CASSQAGGYESYTF. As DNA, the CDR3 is TGTGCTAGCAGCCAAGCTGGGGGGTATGAAAGCTACACCTTC.

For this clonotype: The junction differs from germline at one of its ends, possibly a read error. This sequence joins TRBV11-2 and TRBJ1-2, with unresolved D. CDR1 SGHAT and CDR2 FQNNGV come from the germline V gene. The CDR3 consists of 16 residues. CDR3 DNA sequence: TGTGCAAGCAGCTTTGATTCGCTAGCCTATTCTCGAGGCTATGCCTTC. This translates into CASSFDSLAYSRGYAF.

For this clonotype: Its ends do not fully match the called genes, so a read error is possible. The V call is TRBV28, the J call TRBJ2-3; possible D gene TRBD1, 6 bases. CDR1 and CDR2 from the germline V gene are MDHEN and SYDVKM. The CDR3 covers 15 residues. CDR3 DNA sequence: TGTGCCGGCAGTTTCCCGGGACACAGCACAGATACGCAGTATTTT. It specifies CAGSFPGHSTDTQYF.

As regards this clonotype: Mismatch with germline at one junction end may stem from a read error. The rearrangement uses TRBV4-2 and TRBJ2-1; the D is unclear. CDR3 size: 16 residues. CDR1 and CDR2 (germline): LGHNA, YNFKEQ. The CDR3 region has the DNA TGTACCAGCAGCCAAGAGGCGTGCTGGGCCTACGATGAGCAGTTCTTC. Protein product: CTSSQEACWAYDEQFF.

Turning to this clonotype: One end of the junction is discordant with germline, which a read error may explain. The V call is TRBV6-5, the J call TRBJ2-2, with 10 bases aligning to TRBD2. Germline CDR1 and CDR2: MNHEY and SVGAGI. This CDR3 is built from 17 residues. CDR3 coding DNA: TGTGCCAGCAGTTACTCGTGGTCTAGCGGGAGCACCGGGGAGATGTTTTTT. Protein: CASSYSWSSGSTGEMFF.

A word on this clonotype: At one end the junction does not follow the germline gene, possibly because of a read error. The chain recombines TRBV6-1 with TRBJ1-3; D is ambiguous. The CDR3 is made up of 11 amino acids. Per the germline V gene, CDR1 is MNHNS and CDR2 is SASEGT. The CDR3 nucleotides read TGCATCAGCATCGTTGGAAACACCATATATTTT. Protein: CISIVGNTIYF.

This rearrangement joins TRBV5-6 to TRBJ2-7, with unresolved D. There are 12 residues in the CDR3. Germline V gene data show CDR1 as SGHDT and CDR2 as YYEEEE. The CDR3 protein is CVSSLTVYEQYF. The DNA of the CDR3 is TGTGTGAGCAGCTTAACCGTGTACGAGCAGTACTTC.

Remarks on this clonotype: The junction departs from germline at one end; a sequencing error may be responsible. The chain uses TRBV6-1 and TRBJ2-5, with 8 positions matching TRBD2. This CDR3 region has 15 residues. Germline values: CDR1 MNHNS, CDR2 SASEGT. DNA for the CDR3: TGTGCCAGCAGTAATCAAGCGGGAGACCAAGAGGCCCAGTACTTC. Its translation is CASSNQAGDQEAQYF.

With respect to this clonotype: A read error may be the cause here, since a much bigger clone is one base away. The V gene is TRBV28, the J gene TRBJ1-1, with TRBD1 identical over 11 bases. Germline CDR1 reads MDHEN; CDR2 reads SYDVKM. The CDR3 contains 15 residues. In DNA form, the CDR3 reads TGTGCCATCAGTCAACCGGGACAGGGGGGCACTGAAGCTTTCTTT. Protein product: CAISQPGQGGTEAFF.